The 19 T cell receptor beta chains given below trace back to one sample, sequenced in a study of blood T cell repertoires in COVID-19. Profiling relied on immunoSEQ multiplex PCR, and the TCRdb table lists in-frame clones only, not all of them. Of more than 75,000 clones listed, about 79% are singletons. Sequencing was done on a sample of peripheral blood. The receptors were sampled from a man aged 55-75 years with acute or convalescent COVID-19.

The V gene is TRBV24-1, the J gene TRBJ1-4, with D perhaps matching TRBD1 (5 bases). Deletions cut 4 bases from V and 0 bases from J, with 8 bases between. The CDR3 spans 15 residues. Germline values: CDR1 KGHDR, CDR2 SFDVKD. The CDR3 bases are TGTGCCACCAGTGACGGGGGGGCAACTAATGAAAAACTGTTTTTT. Its protein is CATSDGGATNEKLFF.

The J gene is TRBJ2-7, the V gene TRBV4-1; 8 bases line up with TRBD1. Germline V lookup: CDR1 MGHRA, CDR2 YSYEKL. This CDR3 region has 14 residues. V was pared by 4 bases and J by 1 base, with 3 bases of the junction left unmatched. CDR3 in amino acids: CASSLRTGSYEQYV. CDR3 DNA sequence: TGCGCCAGCAGCCTCAGGACAGGGTCCTACGAGCAGTACGTC.

The chain employs TRBV11-2 and TRBJ1-4, with D possibly TRBD1 on 6 matching bases. This CDR3 has 16 residues. Germline-derived CDR1 and CDR2 are SGHAT and FQNNGV. With 3 bases removed from V and 2 bases from J, the gap between germline ends came to 13 bases. Written as DNA, the CDR3 is TGTGCCAGCAGCTTCGGACAGTCATTGACTAATGAAAAACTGTTTTTT. Translation gives CASSFGQSLTNEKLFF.

V gene TRBV5-1 combines with J gene TRBJ1-1, with D unclear. This CDR3 region has 13 residues. The V gene lost 9 bases and the J gene lost 3 bases, with 15 bases spanning the gap. Germline-derived CDR1 and CDR2 are SGHRS and YFSETQ. This CDR3 is CATSLQSDTEAFF. In nucleotides, the CDR3 is TGCGCCACCTCCTTGCAGTCCGACACTGAAGCTTTCTTT.

The V and J genes are TRBV29-1 and TRBJ2-4, with D possibly being TRBD2 (5 bases). There are 13 residues in the CDR3. Germline CDR1 SQVTM, CDR2 ANQGSEA. V was shortened by 4 bases and J by 4 bases, with 11 bases between the two germline ends. CDR3 bases: TGCAGCGTTGTTTCGGGGTCAAAAAACATTCAGTACTTC. It codes for CSVVSGSKNIQYF.

This chain joins TRBV11-2 and TRBJ2-2; the D is unclear. V dropped 0 bases and J dropped 6 bases, with 11 bases sitting between them. Germline V CDR1 and CDR2: SGHAT, FQNNGV. The CDR3 totals 15 residues. The CDR3 reads CASSLDPMAAGELFF. The CDR3 nucleotides are TGTGCCAGCAGCTTAGATCCAATGGCTGCCGGGGAGCTGTTTTTT.

This rearrangement joins TRBV7-8 to TRBJ1-1; D is unclear. The CDR3 has 15 residues. Per germline, CDR1 SGHVS and CDR2 FQNEAQ. Trimming removed 0 bases at V and 4 bases at J, with 12 bases between. CDR3 region: CASSLARITTTEAFF. Written as DNA, the CDR3 is TGTGCCAGCAGCTTAGCCAGAATAACAACCACTGAAGCTTTCTTT.

The chain uses TRBV19 and TRBJ2-7; 8 nucleotides align to TRBD1. V lost 5 bases to trimming and J lost 3 bases; unmatched junction nucleotides: 9. CDR3 length: 15 residues. Per germline, CDR1 LNHDA and CDR2 SQIVND (reference sequence). The CDR3 bases are TGTGCCAGTAGTCCACAACAGGGGGGAGACTACGAGCAGTACTTC. This gives the protein CASSPQQGGDYEQYF.

The genes are TRBV5-1 and TRBJ2-5; D is possibly TRBD2 (7 bases). CDR3 length: 14 residues. Trimming removed 5 bases at V and 3 bases at J, with 14 bases between. CDR1 and CDR2 from the germline V gene are SGHRS and YFSETQ. CDR3: CASSGGGSEETQYF. The CDR3, as DNA: TGCGCCAGCAGTGGGGGGGGCTCGGAAGAGACCCAGTACTTC.

The chain has TRBV6-2 or TRBV6-3 and TRBJ1-5, with 9 nucleotides matching TRBD1. V gave up 4 bases and J gave up 7 bases; unmatched junction bases: 14. CDR1 is MNHEY, CDR2 SVGEGT, per germline. The CDR3 has 17 residues. CDR3 region: CASSSMTGGIGGQPQHF. The CDR3 DNA is TGTGCCAGCAGTTCAATGACAGGGGGAATTGGAGGACAGCCCCAGCATTTT.

The rearrangement joins TRBV19 to TRBJ1-2; D is unclear. The CDR3 has 12 residues. Germline CDR1 and CDR2: LNHDA and SQIVND (reference sequence). Trimming removed 6 bases at V and 4 bases at J, with 9 bases between. The CDR3: CASSDSFYGYTF. The CDR3, as DNA: TGTGCCAGTAGCGACTCATTCTATGGCTACACCTTC.

V usage is TRBV28 and J usage is TRBJ2-4; 7 bases align to TRBD2. The length of the CDR3 is 14 residues. With V trimmed by 7 bases and J by 7 bases, 10 bases remained unmatched. Germline V gene sequence: CDR1 MDHEN, CDR2 SYDVKM. Written as DNA, the CDR3 is TGTGCCAGCAACCTTTTGCGGGGGAGGAACATTCAGTACTTC. Residues: CASNLLRGRNIQYF.

V gene TRBV29-1 combines with J gene TRBJ1-2; possibly TRBD1 for D (5 bases). Germline CDR1 SQVTM, CDR2 ANQGSEA. The CDR3 sequence is 13 residues long. Trimming took 2 bases from V and 2 from J, leaving 9 bases between them. The CDR3 sequence: CSVERGQNYGYTF. The DNA of the CDR3 is TGCAGCGTTGAAAGGGGCCAGAACTATGGCTACACCTTC.

The chain employs TRBV28 and TRBJ1-5, with D possibly matching TRBD1 (6 bases). Trimming removed 11 bases from V and 11 bases from J, with 16 bases in between. Per the germline V gene, CDR1 is MDHEN and CDR2 is SYDVKM. This CDR3 spans 11 amino acids. The CDR3 here is CAYGTFGTQHF. Written as DNA, the CDR3 is TGTGCCTACGGGACATTCGGGACCCAGCATTTT.

This chain joins TRBV12-5 and TRBJ2-3; 7 bases match TRBD1. J lost 4 bases, V lost 4 bases, and 8 bases had no gene match. Germline CDR1 LGHNT, CDR2 FRNRAP. CDR3 size: 15 residues. Here the CDR3 reads CASGSGQLRADTQYF. The CDR3 DNA reads as TGTGCTAGTGGTTCGGGACAGTTAAGGGCAGATACGCAGTATTTT. The full variable domain, with the rest looked up from reference TRBV12-5 and TRBJ2-3, is DARVTQTPRHKVTEMGQEVTMRCQPILGHNTVFWYRQTMMQGLELLAYFRNRAPLDDSGMPKDRFSAEMPDATLATLKIQPSEPRDSAVYFCASGSGQLRADTQYFGPGTRLTVL.

For the CDR3, the DNA is TGTGCCAGCAGCCACAGGGGATACACTGAAGCTTTCTTT. The encoded protein is CASSHRGYTEAFF. The genes are TRBV13 and TRBJ1-1; TRBD1 matches at 7 bases. Germline V lookup: CDR1 PRHDT, CDR2 FYEKMQ (reference sequence). The V and J ends lost 5 bases and 3 bases, in that order; junction bases with no gene match: 3. The CDR3 spans 13 residues. The variable domain in full, completed from reference TRBV13 and TRBJ1-1, reads AAGVIQSPRHLIKEKRETATLKCYPIPRHDTVYWYQQGPGQDPQFLISFYEKMQSDKGSIPDRFSAQQFSDYHSELNMSSLELGDSALYFCASSHRGYTEAFFGQGTRLTVV.

The chain links TRBV5-1 to TRBJ1-1; 8 bases map to TRBD1. The J segment lost 8 bases and the V segment lost 2 bases, leaving 5 bases of the junction unmatched. The CDR3 runs to 13 residues. The germline CDR1 and CDR2 sequences are SGHRS and YFSETQ. Here the CDR3 DNA reads TGCGCCAGCAGCTTCGGACAGGGACTGGAAGCTTTCTTT. It yields the protein CASSFGQGLEAFF.

This chain joins TRBV6-5 and TRBJ1-1; a possible D gene is TRBD1 (6 bases). The CDR3 has 14 amino acids. Trimming shortened V by 4 bases and J by 4 bases, and 13 bases separated the two germline ends. The germline V gene encodes CDR1 MNHEY and CDR2 SVGAGI. The CDR3 region has the DNA TGTGCCAGCAGTTCCAGGGGTACCCTCACTGAAGCTTTCTTT. Translation gives CASSSRGTLTEAFF.

The chain is built from TRBV9 and TRBJ1-1, with D unclear. The CDR3 has 11 residues. Germline-derived CDR1 and CDR2 are SGDLS and YYNGEE. V was trimmed by 7 bases and J by 0 bases, leaving 4 bases between them. The CDR3 DNA reads as TGTGCCAGCCTCCTGAACACTGAAGCTTTCTTT. The encoded protein is CASLLNTEAFF. Based on the CDR3 plus reference TRBV9 and TRBJ1-1, the full variable domain is DSGVTQTPKHLITATGQRVTLRCSPRSGDLSVYWYQQSLDQGLQFLIQYYNGEERAKGNILERFSAQQFPDLHSELNLSSLELGDSALYFCASLLNTEAFFGQGTRLTVV.